These 23 T cell receptor beta chains were sequenced from one sample in a study of radiotherapy plus CTLA-4 blockade in lung cancer. TCRdb's copy holds only in-frame clones and misses some; the assay was immunoSEQ multiplex PCR. Among around 50,000 clones listed, approximately 86% were seen once. Sequenced material: peripheral blood, taken from a patient treated with radiotherapy plus ipilimumab. Every receptor here comes from a human donor with non-small cell lung cancer that progressed on radiotherapy plus ipilimumab. Some clones in this sample may be carry-over from other donors' samples.

The chain carries TRBV11-2 and TRBJ2-7, with TRBD1 as a possible D gene (6 bases). Germline V gene sequence: CDR1 SGHAT, CDR2 FQNNGV. The length of the CDR3 is 15 residues. V shed 5 bases and J shed 2 bases, with 16 bases lying between them. CDR3 region: CASSPRDTFTYEQYF. In DNA form, the CDR3 reads TGTGCCAGCAGCCCCCGGGACACATTTACCTACGAGCAGTACTTC.

The chain has TRBV6-5 and TRBJ2-7; 11 bases are shared with TRBD1. This CDR3 has 15 residues. Germline CDR1 is MNHEY and CDR2 is SVGAGI. The V gene end was trimmed by 5 bases and the J gene end by 1 base; junction bases not matched to a gene: 4. This CDR3 reads CASSPGQGVSYEQYF. In nucleotides, the CDR3 is TGTGCCAGCAGTCCGGGACAGGGGGTTTCCTACGAGCAGTACTTC.

The V gene is TRBV7-9, the J gene TRBJ2-7, with TRBD1 matching 10 bases. The germline CDR1 and CDR2 sequences are SEHNR and FQNEAQ (reference sequence). The CDR3 extends over 16 amino acids. With V trimmed by 5 bases and J by 2 bases, 9 bases remained unmatched. The CDR3 nucleotides read TGTGCCAGCAGCCAGAGAGGAGGACAGGGGGCCTACGAGCAGTACTTC. Its protein is CASSQRGGQGAYEQYF.

This sequence joins TRBV18 and TRBJ1-5; the match to TRBD1 covers 7 bases. Per germline, CDR1 KGHSH and CDR2 LQKENI. This CDR3 contains 14 residues. Trimming at V came to 4 bases and at J to 4 bases, leaving 4 bases not matched to a gene. The CDR3 loop reads CASSLGQENQPQHF. The CDR3 DNA is TGTGCCAGCTCACTTGGACAGGAAAATCAGCCCCAGCATTTT.

The chain links TRBV5-6 to TRBJ1-5; TRBD1 is a possible D gene (6 bases). This CDR3 region has 13 residues. The germline V gene encodes CDR1 SGHDT and CDR2 YYEEEE. V was pared by 4 bases and J by 9 bases, with 14 bases between. The CDR3 bases are TGTGCCAGCAGCGGCGAACAGGGTTGGCCCCAGCATTTT. This sequence encodes CASSGEQGWPQHF.

The rearrangement joins TRBV27 to TRBJ1-6; perhaps TRBD1 as D (6 bases). Looked up from germline, CDR1 is MNHEY and CDR2 is SMNVEV (reference sequence). The CDR3 has 14 amino acids. The germline V and J ends were trimmed by 8 bases and 6 bases, with 14 bases remaining between them. CDR3 in DNA: TGTGCCAGCGGACCGGGACAAATTAATTCACCCCTCCACTTT. The encoded protein is CASGPGQINSPLHF.

The CDR3, as DNA: TGCGCCAGCAGCCAAGAATCGTCAGGCTTTTCACCCCTCCACTTT. It codes for CASSQESSGFSPLHF. The V call is TRBV4-3, the J call TRBJ1-6; D is undetermined. The V gene's germline CDR1 is LGHNA and CDR2 YSLEER. The CDR3 covers 15 residues. Trimming removed 0 bases at V and 9 bases at J, with 12 bases between.

This clone showed up just once. The chain links TRBV28 to TRBJ1-1; 7 bases agree with TRBD1. The junction had 1 base not matched to a gene; V was cut back by 2 bases and J by 1 base. Germline V CDR1 and CDR2: MDHEN, SYDVKM. This CDR3 has 14 residues. CDR3 loop: CASSLNRGNTEAFF. CDR3 sequence (DNA): TGTGCCAGCAGTTTAAACAGGGGGAACACTGAAGCTTTCTTT. The full variable domain, with the rest looked up from reference TRBV28 and TRBJ1-1, is DVKVTQSSRYLVKRTGEKVFLECVQDMDHENMFWYRQDPGLGLRLIYFSYDVKMKEKGDIPEGYSVSREKKERFSLILESASTNQTSMYLCASSLNRGNTEAFFGQGTRLTVV.

The CDR3 bases are TGCAGCGTTGAAGATGGAGGGCCCCAGCATTTT. Protein sequence: CSVEDGGPQHF. The chain has TRBV29-1 and TRBJ1-5; D is uncertain. This CDR3 has 11 residues. Trimming removed 0 bases at V and 9 bases at J, with 6 bases between. CDR1 and CDR2 (germline): SQVTM, ANQGSEA. Based on the CDR3 plus reference TRBV29-1 and TRBJ1-5, the full variable domain is SAVISQKPSRDICQRGTSLTIQCQVDSQVTMMFWYRQQPGQSLTLIATANQGSEATYESGFVIDKFPISRPNLTFSTLTVSNMSPEDSSIYLCSVEDGGPQHFGDGTRLSIL.

In this sample, this clone turned up a few times. V usage is TRBV10-3 and J usage is TRBJ1-1; the match to TRBD1 covers 8 bases. The CDR3 consists of 14 residues. The V gene end was trimmed by 2 bases and the J gene end by 2 bases; junction bases not matched to a gene: 1. Per germline, CDR1 ENHRY and CDR2 SYGVKD. The CDR3 loop is CAISEGQGNTEAFF. Written as DNA, the CDR3 is TGTGCCATCAGTGAGGGACAGGGAAACACTGAAGCTTTCTTT.

The chain is built from TRBV6-1 and TRBJ2-7, with 9 nucleotides matching TRBD1. The CDR3 is 13 amino acids. Germline CDR1 reads MNHNS; CDR2 reads SASEGT. The junction had 3 bases not matched to a gene; V was cut back by 6 bases and J by 3 bases. The CDR3: CASRGQGIYEQYF. The CDR3 nucleotides are TGTGCCAGCAGGGGACAGGGCATCTACGAGCAGTACTTC.

J is TRBJ2-7 and V is TRBV18, with D hard to call. The CDR3 is 13 residues long. Trimming pared 6 bases from V and 6 bases from J, leaving 15 bases between. CDR1 is KGHSH and CDR2 is LQKENI in the germline V gene. CDR3 in amino acids: CASSPTVSVEQYF. CDR3 bases: TGTGCCAGCTCCCCCACGGTGTCGGTCGAGCAGTACTTC.

This clone was seen once. The rearrangement links TRBV7-2 to TRBJ1-1; 10 nucleotides line up with TRBD1. Germline CDR1 reads SGHTA; CDR2 reads FQGNSA. Germline trimming cut 5 bases from V and 6 bases from J; bases unmatched to any gene: 9. The CDR3 covers 15 residues. In DNA form, the CDR3 reads TGTGCCAGCAGCCTCCGGGGACAGGGGAAGGCTGAAGCTTTCTTT. This sequence encodes CASSLRGQGKAEAFF.

The chain combines TRBV28 with TRBJ2-1; 7 bases map to TRBD1. The CDR3 sequence is 13 residues long. Germline CDR1 and CDR2: MDHEN and SYDVKM. Trimming cost V 4 bases and J 5 bases; bases outside gene matches: 2. This CDR3 reads CASSSGQNNEQFF. CDR3 DNA: TGTGCCAGCAGTTCGGGACAGAACAATGAGCAGTTCTTC.

This chain links TRBV5-4 with TRBJ2-3; D unresolved. The germline CDR1 and CDR2 sequences are SGHNT and YYREEE (reference sequence). The CDR3 is 17 residues long. V lost 1 base and J 1 base, leaving 16 bases between the germline ends. The chain's CDR3 is CASSLYQVVAGTDTQYF. In DNA, the CDR3 is TGTGCCAGCAGCTTGTATCAGGTGGTGGCCGGCACAGATACGCAGTATTTT.

This clone has only one observation. V is TRBV4-1 and J is TRBJ2-1; 8 nucleotides line up with TRBD2. This CDR3 comprises 15 residues. J lost 5 bases, V lost 1 base, and 4 bases had no gene match. Germline CDR1 and CDR2: MGHRA and YSYEKL. The CDR3 nucleotides are TGCGCCAGCAGCCAAGCGGGGGGGGATAACAATGAGCAGTTCTTC. It translates to CASSQAGGDNNEQFF.

J is TRBJ1-5 and V is TRBV28, with D perhaps TRBD1 (5 bases). Deletions cut 7 bases from V and 3 bases from J, with 16 bases between. The germline V gene encodes CDR1 MDHEN and CDR2 SYDVKM. The CDR3 is made up of 15 amino acids. The chain's CDR3 is CASTPPWGLNQPQHF. CDR3 nucleotides: TGTGCCAGCACCCCACCTTGGGGCCTCAATCAGCCCCAGCATTTT.

The chain has TRBV7-9 and TRBJ1-2; D not certain. The CDR3 runs 17 residues. Between the trimmed V and J ends, which lost 7 bases and 4 bases, there was a span of 25 bases. Germline V gene lookup returns CDR1 SEHNR and CDR2 FQNEAQ (reference sequence). The CDR3 nucleotides read TGTGCCAGCAAGGGTCCGGCACCGACGATCCGGGGCTATGGCTACACCTTC. Translation: CASKGPAPTIRGYGYTF.

CDR3 sequence (DNA): TGTGCCAGCAGTTTATCTAAGCTCCTCTCCTACGAGCAGTACTTC. Translated: CASSLSKLLSYEQYF. This chain joins TRBV27 and TRBJ2-7, with D unclear. Germline CDR1 reads MNHEY; CDR2 reads SMNVEV (reference sequence). The CDR3 consists of 15 residues. Trimming removed 0 bases at V and 0 bases at J, with 9 bases between.

This clone was counted between two and nine times. The V call is TRBV6-6, the J call TRBJ1-2; D uncertain. V lost 10 bases and J lost 6, with 18 bases in between. The germline gives CDR1 MNHNY, CDR2 SVGAGI (reference sequence). CDR3 length: 13 residues. The CDR3 DNA follows: TGTGCCACCAACCTTTTTTTAGTACATGGCTACACCTTC. Its translation is CATNLFLVHGYTF.

The CDR3 loop reads CASSPETSGNDEQFF. The CDR3 DNA is TGTGCCAGCAGCCCAGAGACTAGCGGGAACGATGAGCAGTTCTTC. This sequence joins TRBV9 and TRBJ2-1; 11 bases line up with TRBD2. The CDR3 is 15 amino acids. CDR1 and CDR2 from the germline V gene are SGDLS and YYNGEE. V gave up 4 bases and J gave up 8 bases; unmatched junction bases: 8.

CDR3 in amino acids: CASSVTQGARGYTF. For the CDR3, the DNA is TGTGCCAGCAGTGTTACCCAGGGGGCGCGTGGCTACACCTTC. The chain recombines TRBV6-1 with TRBJ1-2; 8 positions match TRBD1. CDR3 size: 14 residues. V lost 4 bases and J lost 7; bases outside the gene matches: 8. Looked up from germline, CDR1 is MNHNS and CDR2 is SASEGT.

The chain has TRBV20-1 and TRBJ1-1; the D is unclear. Germline V gene sequence: CDR1 DFQATT, CDR2 SNEGSKA (reference sequence). The CDR3 contains 11 residues. V was shortened by 5 bases and J by 7 bases, with 11 bases between the two germline ends. The CDR3 region has the DNA TGCAGTGCTCGAGGACGGGGTGAAGCTTTCTTT. This sequence encodes CSARGRGEAFF.